Listed here are 15 T cell receptor beta chains from one sample, sequenced in a study of a mutant IDH1 vaccine in newly diagnosed glioma. Data came from immunoSEQ multiplex PCR; TCRdb stores just in-frame clones and leaves some out. The data hold some 50,000 clones, with approximately 90% observed a single time. Documented time point: baseline, week 1 (first vaccination visit). The treatment denotes: pre-vaccination baseline after standard-of-care therapy. Specimen: PBMCs, collected from a glioma patient treated with radiotherapy, temozolomide or both. All receptors come from a middle-aged man with glioma.

The rearrangement joins TRBV5-6 to TRBJ2-7, with 8 bases that match TRBD1. The length of the CDR3 is 14 residues. CDR1 SGHDT and CDR2 YYEEEE come from the germline V gene. V lost 4 bases, J lost 6 bases, and 9 bases stayed unmatched. The CDR3 region has the DNA TGTGCCAGCAGCCCCTTGCAGGGGGCGGCCGAGCAGTACTTC. Translated: CASSPLQGAAEQYF. Variable domain in full (rest from reference TRBV5-6 and TRBJ2-7): DAGVTQSPTHLIKTRGQQVTLRCSPKSGHDTVSWYQQALGQGPQFIFQYYEEEERQRGNFPDRFSGHQFPNYSSELNVNALLLGDSALYLCASSPLQGAAEQYFGPGTRLTVT.

The chain combines TRBV27 with TRBJ2-5; maybe TRBD2 (6 bases). Trimming removed 6 bases from V and 6 bases from J, with 14 bases in between. CDR3 length: 13 amino acids. CDR1 is MNHEY and CDR2 is SMNVEV in the germline V gene (reference sequence). The CDR3 DNA sequence: TGTGCCAGCAGACTAGCTGCTGAGAAGACCCAGTACTTC. It codes for CASRLAAEKTQYF.

The CDR3 DNA follows: TGTGCCAAATCGGACGGAAGTTTTAATGAAAAACTGTTTTTT. Residues: CAKSDGSFNEKLFF. The chain links TRBV27 to TRBJ1-4; D unclear. This CDR3 contains 14 residues. Germline assignment: CDR1 MNHEY and CDR2 SMNVEV (reference sequence). V lost 10 bases and J lost 4, with 16 bases in between.

In this sample, this clone turned up once. This chain links TRBV25-1 with TRBJ2-1, with D possibly matching TRBD1 (6 bases). Trimming removed 5 bases from V and 9 bases from J, with 11 bases in between. CDR1 is MGHDK, CDR2 SYGVNS, per germline. The CDR3 length is 12 residues. The CDR3: CASSSGVGEQFF. The DNA for the CDR3 is TGTGCCAGCAGTTCAGGGGTGGGTGAGCAGTTCTTC.

V is TRBV6-5 and J is TRBJ2-3; D is perhaps TRBD1 (6 bases). Germline V gene lookup returns CDR1 MNHEY and CDR2 SVGAGI. The CDR3 is made up of 15 amino acids. Deletions cut 4 bases from V and 1 base from J, with 12 bases between. CDR3 DNA: TGTGCCAGCAGTTTTCCACCAGGGGGCACAGATACGCAGTATTTT. Protein product: CASSFPPGGTDTQYF.

The rearrangement joins TRBV28 to TRBJ2-7; 14 bases are a match to TRBD2. Looked up from germline, CDR1 is MDHEN and CDR2 is SYDVKM. The CDR3 sequence is 18 residues long. The trim removed 1 base at V and 3 bases at J, leaving 8 bases unmatched. The CDR3 DNA reads as TGTGCCAGCAGTTTATCCCGGACTAGCGGGAGGACTCGCTACGAGCAGTACTTC. It encodes CASSLSRTSGRTRYEQYF.

V is TRBV4-3 and J is TRBJ1-5; D is ambiguous. This CDR3 contains 15 residues. Per germline, CDR1 LGHNA and CDR2 YSLEER. The V and J ends lost 0 bases and 5 bases respectively, with 11 bases between them. The CDR3 spells CASSQELGGYQPQHF. CDR3 coding DNA: TGCGCCAGCAGCCAAGAGCTGGGTGGGTATCAGCCCCAGCATTTT.

The chain has TRBV9 and TRBJ2-1; a possible D gene is TRBD2 (5 bases). CDR1 is SGDLS, CDR2 YYNGEE, per germline. The V end lost 0 bases, the J end lost 10 bases, and 14 bases lay between the germline ends. The CDR3 is 14 amino acids. In DNA, the CDR3 is TGTGCCAGCAGCGTAGTTCTCGCGGGCGGGGAGCAGTTCTTC. This sequence encodes CASSVVLAGGEQFF.

V usage is TRBV15 and J usage is TRBJ2-7, with D maybe TRBD2 (6 bases). The V end lost 2 bases, the J end lost 5 bases, and 16 bases lay between the germline ends. This CDR3 is 15 amino acids long. From germline, CDR1 is LNHNV and CDR2 YYDKDF (reference sequence). The CDR3 DNA sequence: TGTGCCACCAGCAGAATCGTCTCGGGAGCCGACGAGCAGTACTTC. Protein: CATSRIVSGADEQYF.

This chain links TRBV19 with TRBJ1-5; no reliable D call. The CDR3 consists of 15 residues. CDR1 is LNHDA and CDR2 is SQIVND in the germline V gene (reference sequence). Trimming took 4 bases from V and 2 from J, leaving 12 bases between them. The CDR3: CASSTLSRGNQPQHF. The CDR3 DNA reads as TGTGCCAGTAGTACCCTGTCTCGGGGCAATCAGCCCCAGCATTTT.

The sample holds one count of this clone. The chain links TRBV5-1 to TRBJ2-7; D may be TRBD1 (5 bases). The V end lost 3 bases, the J end lost 0 bases, and 7 bases lay between the germline ends. The CDR3 has 13 amino acids. Germline values: CDR1 SGHRS, CDR2 YFSETQ. The chain's CDR3 is CASSSTVSYEQYF. CDR3 bases: TGCGCCAGCAGCTCGACAGTCTCCTACGAGCAGTACTTC.

The chain carries TRBV18 and TRBJ2-7, with TRBD1 as a possible D gene (6 bases). Trimming stripped 2 bases from V and 1 base from J, with 12 bases between. The germline CDR1 and CDR2 sequences are KGHSH and LQKENI. This CDR3 spans 15 amino acids. The CDR3, as DNA: TGTGCCAGCTCACCAGGCACAGGGCTATCCTACGAGCAGTACTTC. Amino acid sequence: CASSPGTGLSYEQYF.

The J gene is TRBJ2-5, the V gene TRBV12-5, with TRBD1 matching 7 bases. The CDR3 loop spans 17 amino acids. Trimming at V came to 0 bases and at J to 3 bases, leaving 10 bases not matched to a gene. Germline V gives CDR1 LGHNT, CDR2 FRNRAP. In DNA form, the CDR3 reads TGTGCTAGTGGTTTGGTATTCACAGGGGATGTCGAAGAGACCCAGTACTTC. Its protein product is CASGLVFTGDVEETQYF.

CDR3 DNA sequence: TGTGCCAGCAGCTTAAGGGGGGGCACTGAAGCTTTCTTT. It translates to CASSLRGGTEAFF. The chain combines TRBV5-6 with TRBJ1-1; weak D call: TRBD1 (6 bases). The CDR3 runs to 13 residues. Germline CDR1 SGHDT, CDR2 YYEEEE. The V end was cut by 2 bases, the J end by 4 bases, with 9 bases between.

The genes are TRBV7-8 and TRBJ1-5; TRBD1 aligns across 7 bases. The trim removed 4 bases at V and 3 bases at J, leaving 3 bases unmatched. The length of the CDR3 is 14 residues. CDR1 is SGHVS, CDR2 FQNEAQ, per germline. CDR3 in amino acids: CASSSGQLNQPQHF. CDR3 nucleotides: TGTGCCAGCAGCTCGGGACAGCTCAATCAGCCCCAGCATTTT.